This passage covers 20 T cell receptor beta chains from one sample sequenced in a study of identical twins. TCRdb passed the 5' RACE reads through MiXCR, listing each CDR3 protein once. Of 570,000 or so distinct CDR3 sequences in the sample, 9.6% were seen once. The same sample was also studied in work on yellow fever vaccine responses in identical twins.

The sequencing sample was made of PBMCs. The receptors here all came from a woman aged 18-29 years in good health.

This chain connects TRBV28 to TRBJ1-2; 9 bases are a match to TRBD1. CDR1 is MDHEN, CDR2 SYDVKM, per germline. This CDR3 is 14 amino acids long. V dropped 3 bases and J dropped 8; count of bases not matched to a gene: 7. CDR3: CASSFLGQGRGYTF. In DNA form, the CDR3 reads TGTGCCAGCAGTTTTTTGGGACAGGGCCGAGGCTACACCTTC.

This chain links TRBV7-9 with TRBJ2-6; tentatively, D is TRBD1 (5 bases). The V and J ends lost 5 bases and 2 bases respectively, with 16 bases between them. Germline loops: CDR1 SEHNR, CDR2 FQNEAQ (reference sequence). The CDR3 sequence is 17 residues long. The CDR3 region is CASSPQAPGTGANVLTF. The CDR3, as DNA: TGTGCCAGCAGCCCCCAAGCCCCAGGGACTGGGGCCAACGTCCTGACTTTC.

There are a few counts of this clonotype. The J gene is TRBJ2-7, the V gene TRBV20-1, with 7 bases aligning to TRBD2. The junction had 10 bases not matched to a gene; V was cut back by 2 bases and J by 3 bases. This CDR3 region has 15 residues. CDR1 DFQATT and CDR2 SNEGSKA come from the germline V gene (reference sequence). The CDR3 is CSARLVVGGSYEQYF. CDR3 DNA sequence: TGCAGTGCTAGATTGGTCGTTGGCGGGAGCTACGAGCAGTACTTC.

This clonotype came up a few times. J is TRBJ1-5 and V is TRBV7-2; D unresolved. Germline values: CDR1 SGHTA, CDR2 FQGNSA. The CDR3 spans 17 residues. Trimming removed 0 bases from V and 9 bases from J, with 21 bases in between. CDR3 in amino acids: CASSLAAPGRNPWPQHF. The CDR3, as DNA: TGTGCCAGCAGCTTAGCGGCGCCAGGACGGAACCCCTGGCCCCAGCATTTT.

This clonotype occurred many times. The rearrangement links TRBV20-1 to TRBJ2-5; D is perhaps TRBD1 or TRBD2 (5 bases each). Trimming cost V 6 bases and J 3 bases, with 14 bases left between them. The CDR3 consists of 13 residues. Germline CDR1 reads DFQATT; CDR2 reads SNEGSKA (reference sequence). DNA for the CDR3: TGCAGTGCAGAGGGGCAAGTTGAAGAGACCCAGTACTTC. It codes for CSAEGQVEETQYF.

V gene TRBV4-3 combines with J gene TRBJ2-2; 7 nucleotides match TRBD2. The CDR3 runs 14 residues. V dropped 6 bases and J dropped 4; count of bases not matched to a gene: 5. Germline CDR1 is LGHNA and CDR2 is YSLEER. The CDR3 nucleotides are TGCGCCAGCAGGACGCTAGCGGCCACCGGGGAGCTGTTTTTT. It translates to CASRTLAATGELFF.

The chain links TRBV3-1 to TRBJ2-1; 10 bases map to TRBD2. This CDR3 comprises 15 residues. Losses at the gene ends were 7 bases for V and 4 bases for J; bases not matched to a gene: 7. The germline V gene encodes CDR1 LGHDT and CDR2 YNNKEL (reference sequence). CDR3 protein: CASKIGLAVYNEQFF. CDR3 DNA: TGTGCCAGCAAAATAGGACTAGCGGTATACAATGAGCAGTTCTTC.

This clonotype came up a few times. The CDR3 DNA is TGTGCCAGCAGCCGGGCCAGGCAACAGAATCAGCCCCAGCATTTT. Translated, it gives CASSRARQQNQPQHF. The rearrangement joins TRBV6-1 to TRBJ1-5; D call uncertain. Trimming left V 6 bases short and J 4 bases short, with 16 bases between. CDR3 length: 15 amino acids. CDR1 MNHNS and CDR2 SASEGT come from the germline V gene.

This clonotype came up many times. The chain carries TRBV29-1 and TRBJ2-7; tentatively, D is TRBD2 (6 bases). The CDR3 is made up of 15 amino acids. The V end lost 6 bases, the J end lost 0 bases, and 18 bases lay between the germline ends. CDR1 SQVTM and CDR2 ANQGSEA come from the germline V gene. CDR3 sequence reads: CSVVRDFQSSYEQYF. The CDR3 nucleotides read TGCAGCGTCGTCCGGGACTTCCAATCCTCCTACGAGCAGTACTTC.

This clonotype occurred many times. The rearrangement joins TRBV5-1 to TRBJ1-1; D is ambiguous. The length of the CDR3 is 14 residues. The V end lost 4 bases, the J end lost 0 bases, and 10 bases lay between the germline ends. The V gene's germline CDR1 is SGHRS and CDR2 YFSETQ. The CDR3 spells CASSPPSVNTEAFF. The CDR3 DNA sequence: TGCGCCAGCAGCCCCCCATCGGTGAACACTGAAGCTTTCTTT.

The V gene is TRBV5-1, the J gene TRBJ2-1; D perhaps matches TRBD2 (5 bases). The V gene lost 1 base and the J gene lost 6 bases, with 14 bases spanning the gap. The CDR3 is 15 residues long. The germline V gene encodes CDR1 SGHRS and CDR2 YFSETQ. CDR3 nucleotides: TGCGCCAGCAGCTTGTACGGATCGGGGATCAATGAGCAGTTCTTC. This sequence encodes CASSLYGSGINEQFF.

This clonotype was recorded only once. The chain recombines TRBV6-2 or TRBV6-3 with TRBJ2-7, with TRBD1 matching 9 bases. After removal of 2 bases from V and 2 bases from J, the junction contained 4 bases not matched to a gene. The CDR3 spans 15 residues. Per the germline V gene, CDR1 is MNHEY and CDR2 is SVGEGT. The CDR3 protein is CASSYRDRDPYEQYF. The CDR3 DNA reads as TGTGCCAGCAGTTACAGGGACAGGGACCCCTACGAGCAGTACTTC.

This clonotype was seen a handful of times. The CDR3 region is CASSQAQGSYEQYF. CDR3 in DNA: TGCGCCAGCAGCCAAGCTCAGGGGTCCTACGAGCAGTACTTC. J is TRBJ2-7 and V is TRBV4-1; D is perhaps TRBD1 (6 bases). Looked up from germline, CDR1 is MGHRA and CDR2 is YSYEKL. The CDR3 is made up of 14 amino acids. Trimming removed 1 base at V and 1 base at J, with 8 bases between.

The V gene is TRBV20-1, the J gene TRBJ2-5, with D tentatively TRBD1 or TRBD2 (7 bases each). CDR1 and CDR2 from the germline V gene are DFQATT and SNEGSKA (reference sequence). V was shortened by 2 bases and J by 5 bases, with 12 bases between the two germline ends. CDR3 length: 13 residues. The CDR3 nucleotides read TGCAGTGCTAGACCAGGGGGGGGGGAGACCCAGTACTTC. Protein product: CSARPGGGETQYF.

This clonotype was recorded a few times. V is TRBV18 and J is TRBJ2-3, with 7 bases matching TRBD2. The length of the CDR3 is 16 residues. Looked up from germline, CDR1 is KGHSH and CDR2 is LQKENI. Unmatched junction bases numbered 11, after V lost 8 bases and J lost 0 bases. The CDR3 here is CASTPPWGGSTDTQYF. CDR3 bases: TGTGCCAGCACCCCGCCGTGGGGGGGTAGCACAGATACGCAGTATTTT.

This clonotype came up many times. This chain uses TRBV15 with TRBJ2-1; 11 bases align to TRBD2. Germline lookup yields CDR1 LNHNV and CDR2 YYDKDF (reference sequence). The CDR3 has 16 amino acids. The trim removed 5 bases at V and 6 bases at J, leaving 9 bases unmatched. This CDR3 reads CATSGHLAGGINEQFF. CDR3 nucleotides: TGTGCCACCAGCGGCCATTTAGCGGGAGGGATCAATGAGCAGTTCTTC.

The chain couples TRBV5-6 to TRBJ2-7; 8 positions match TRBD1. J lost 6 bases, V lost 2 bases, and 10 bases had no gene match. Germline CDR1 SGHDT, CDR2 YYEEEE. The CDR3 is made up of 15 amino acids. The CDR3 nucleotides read TGTGCCAGCAGCTTACCGGGACAGGCCTCATTCGAGCAGTACTTC. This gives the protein CASSLPGQASFEQYF.

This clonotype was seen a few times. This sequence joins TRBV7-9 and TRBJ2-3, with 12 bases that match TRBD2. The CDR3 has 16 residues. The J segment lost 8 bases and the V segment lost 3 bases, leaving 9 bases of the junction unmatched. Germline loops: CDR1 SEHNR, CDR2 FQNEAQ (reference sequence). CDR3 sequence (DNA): TGTGCCAGCAGCTTTACTAGCGGGAGGCCCCAGGGTACGCAGTATTTT. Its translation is CASSFTSGRPQGTQYF.

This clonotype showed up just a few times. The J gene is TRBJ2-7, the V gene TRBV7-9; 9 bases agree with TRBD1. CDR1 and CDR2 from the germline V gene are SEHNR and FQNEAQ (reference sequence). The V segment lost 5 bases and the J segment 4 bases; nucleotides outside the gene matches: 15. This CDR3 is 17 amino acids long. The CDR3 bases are TGTGCCAGCAGCCCACAGGGGGCCGGGACCAGACTTTACGAGCAGTACTTC. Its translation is CASSPQGAGTRLYEQYF.

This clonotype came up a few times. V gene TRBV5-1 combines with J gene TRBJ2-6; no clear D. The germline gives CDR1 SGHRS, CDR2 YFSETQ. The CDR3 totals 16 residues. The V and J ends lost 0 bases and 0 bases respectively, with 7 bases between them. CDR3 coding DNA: TGCGCCAGCAGCTTGGATCGACTCTCTGGGGCCAACGTCCTGACTTTC. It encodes CASSLDRLSGANVLTF.